This T cell receptor (beta chain) was identified in a study of blood T cell repertoires in COVID-19. Study as a whole: Whether acute or convalescent, the COVID-19 samples came from the United States, Italy and Spain. Nucleic acid was either cDNA or gDNA, and it came from T cells, B-cell-depleted T cells, or PBMCs.

The authors' processing: The authors estimated nucleated cell counts from reference gene primer amplification. Sequencing was performed with immunoSEQ multiplex PCR; in TCRdb, only in-frame clones are kept and a portion is missing. V and J calls and clone size are as listed in that table; D and trimming were resolved from the DNA. The sample records 65,000 to 95,000 clones, roughly 78% being singletons. Followed longitudinally, the Seattle patients had been enrolled during active infection. The CDR3 contains 11 residues. Trimming took off 10 bases at V and 4 bases at J, with 8 bases between the two ends. Germline loops: CDR1 SGHAT, CDR2 FQNNGV.

The receptor was derived from a man in his 60s with COVID-19, enrolled during active disease. The chain couples TRBV11-2 to TRBJ1-3, with D uncertain. What was sequenced was peripheral blood. CDR3 loop: CATQVGNTIYF. CDR3 DNA sequence: TGTGCCACTCAGGTCGGAAACACCATATATTTT. Filled out from reference TRBV11-2 and TRBJ1-3, the complete variable domain reads EAGVAQSPRYKIIEKRQSVAFWCNPISGHATLYWYQQILGQGPKLLIQFQNNGVVDDSQLPKDRFSAERLKGVDSTLKIQPAKLEDSAVYLCATQVGNTIYFGEGSWLTVV.